The clone carrying this TCR beta chain has only one observation. An absence of ophthalmopathy progression within 18 months meant stable Graves' hyperthyroidism. Uncontrolled infection, other autoimmune disease, pregnancy or lactation disqualified patients from enrolment. Based on clinical symptoms, serum thyroxine and TRAb, thyroid ultrasound and orbital computed tomography, diagnoses were reached. This sample was included in a study of T cells in Graves' hyperthyroidism and ophthalmopathy. Amplified TCR beta CDR3 regions derived from RNA transcripts. Carried out on the TCR CDR3, a first-round RT-PCR used the HTBI primer set. TCRdb recomputed calls from the multiplex PCR reads with MiXCR, one row per CDR3 protein. In the table there are 700,000 or so distinct CDR3 sequences, about 16% of which are singletons. Sample: blood. This clonotype was obtained from a man aged 18 to 30 with Graves' hyperthyroidism.

CDR3 DNA sequence: TGTGCCACCAGCAGAGATCCATCATCAGGAAACACCATATATTTT. This sequence encodes CATSRDPSSGNTIYF. This sequence joins TRBV15 and TRBJ1-3; no clear D. CDR3 length: 15 amino acids. The germline CDR1 and CDR2 sequences are LNHNV and YYDKDF (reference sequence). V was clipped by 0 bases and J by 4 bases, with 10 bases between them.